This TCR beta chain was obtained from a study of cytomegalovirus exposure and HLA in healthy donors. With 60 Vbeta and 13 Jbeta primers, the PCR was carried out. Only in-frame clones appear in the TCRdb table, and some are missing; sequencing was by immunoSEQ multiplex PCR. The sample has some 180,000 clones, over 65% seen once. Remarks on this clone: Its antigen is unidentified.

General observations from the study: A few of the chains that were CMV-associated were confirmed in vitro to be specific for CMV antigens. It was assumed in the presence/absence analyses that sequencing depth was roughly uniform across donors.

The receptor was derived from a woman aged 60-75 years in good health and CMV-seropositive. Sample: PBMCs.

The CDR3 spells CASSLGSTGSSYEQYF. The CDR3 DNA sequence: TGCGCCAGCAGCTTGGGCTCTACCGGGAGCTCCTACGAGCAGTACTTC. The chain is built from TRBV5-1 and TRBJ2-7, with a possible D match to TRBD2 (6 bases). Trimming removed 0 bases from V and 0 bases from J, with 13 bases in between. The CDR3 consists of 16 residues. Per the germline V gene, CDR1 is SGHRS and CDR2 is YFSETQ. Using reference TRBV5-1 and TRBJ2-7 for the parts outside the CDR3, the full variable domain is KAGVTQTPRYLIKTRGQQVTLSCSPISGHRSVSWYQQTPGQGLQFLFEYFSETQRNKGNFPGRFSGRQFSNSRSEMNVSTLELGDSALYLCASSLGSTGSSYEQYFGPGTRLTVT.